This T cell receptor beta chain was sequenced in a study of T cell responses to AZD1222 COVID-19 vaccine. Study-wide context: Second-dose recipients at about 4 or about 12 weeks were treated as one pooled group. General study findings and limits: Researchers took repertoire samples only after the peak T cell response had come. A rise in Spike-specific TCR breadth and depth followed two AZD1222 doses.

The data were produced by immunoSEQ multiplex PCR, yet TCRdb's version contains in-frame clones alone and is incomplete. Of roughly 100,000 clones listed, more than 75% are singletons. This clone was counted once. Its antigen is undetermined. The V gene end was trimmed by 8 bases and the J gene end by 0 bases; junction bases not matched to a gene: 7. The CDR3 spans 14 residues. CDR1 and CDR2 from the germline V gene are LNHDA and SQIVND (reference sequence). Sequences were derived from peripheral blood, sampled on day 0 of AZD1222 vaccination. The chain uses TRBV19 and TRBJ2-7; TRBD1 aligns across 7 bases. This TCR came from an adult in good health. CDR3 residues: CASRRDSSSYEQYF. The CDR3 coding sequence is TGTGCCAGTCGACGGGACAGCAGCTCCTACGAGCAGTACTTC.